These 30 T cell receptor beta chains were all obtained from the same sample, sequenced in a study of shared clonotypes between healthy human individuals. Naive CD8 cells comprised CD45RO-negative, CCR7-positively selected cells, excluding terminally differentiated effector memory CD45RA+ cells. Sequencing used immunoSEQ multiplex PCR; TCRdb keeps in-frame clones, though not all of them. The sample contains under 700,000 clones, 90% to 95% of which appear only once. Sequenced input: naive CD8+ T cells sorted from blood. The receptors derive from a woman aged 25 to 45 in good health.

The chain couples TRBV29-1 to TRBJ2-6, with TRBD2 matching over 7 bases. The V segment lost 4 bases and the J segment 3 bases; nucleotides outside the gene matches: 9. The CDR3 contains 16 residues. Germline CDR1 reads SQVTM; CDR2 reads ANQGSEA. CDR3 protein: CSVVAGTLFGANVLTF. CDR3 in DNA: TGCAGCGTTGTAGCGGGTACCCTCTTTGGGGCCAACGTCCTGACTTTC.

The chain is built from TRBV28 and TRBJ1-5, with D possibly matching TRBD1 (5 bases). Per the germline V gene, CDR1 is MDHEN and CDR2 is SYDVKM. V shed 4 bases and J shed 9 bases, with 7 bases lying between them. The CDR3 totals 11 residues. In nucleotides, the CDR3 is TGTGCCAGCAGTTCCGGGGGGCCCCAGCATTTT. It yields the protein CASSSGGPQHF.

The gene calls are TRBV29-1 and TRBJ2-2, with D perhaps matching TRBD2 (5 bases). The germline V gene encodes CDR1 SQVTM and CDR2 ANQGSEA. The CDR3 runs to 15 residues. Deletions cut 6 bases from V and 2 bases from J, with 16 bases between. In nucleotides, the CDR3 is TGCAGCGTGGAGGACGGGAACCTAAACACCGGGGAGCTGTTTTTT. Translated, it gives CSVEDGNLNTGELFF.

The chain carries TRBV28 and TRBJ1-2; D is uncertain. V was trimmed by 3 bases and J by 3 bases, leaving 11 bases between them. CDR3 length equals 14 residues. Germline V gene data show CDR1 as MDHEN and CDR2 as SYDVKM. Here the CDR3 reads CASSLDGDHYGYTF. The CDR3 bases are TGTGCCAGCAGTTTGGACGGAGACCACTATGGCTACACCTTC.

As to this clone: The sample carries other DNA sequences with the same CDR3. The chain combines TRBV19 with TRBJ1-2; D might be TRBD1 (5 bases). The CDR3 is 14 amino acids. The V end lost 6 bases, the J end lost 3 bases, and 14 bases lay between the germline ends. In germline, CDR1 is LNHDA, CDR2 SQIVND (reference sequence). For the CDR3, the DNA is TGTGCCAGTAGCCCAGGCCAGGGTGACTATGGCTACACCTTC. Translating gives CASSPGQGDYGYTF.

This clone was detected a few times. Other DNA sequences in this specimen translate into the identical CDR3. The chain has TRBV6-1 and TRBJ1-2; D is ambiguous. CDR1 and CDR2 from the germline V gene are MNHNS and SASEGT. This CDR3 has 12 amino acids. V lost 1 base and J lost 4, with 4 bases in between. The CDR3 spells CASSEDSYGYTF. CDR3 coding DNA: TGTGCCAGCAGTGAAGACAGCTATGGCTACACCTTC.

The CDR3 sequence: CASSPTLAAYEQYF. In DNA, the CDR3 is TGTGCCAGCAGCCCAACTCTAGCGGCCTACGAGCAGTACTTC. The rearrangement uses TRBV7-9 and TRBJ2-7; 7 bases agree with TRBD2. The CDR3 covers 14 residues. Germline V CDR1 and CDR2: SEHNR, FQNEAQ (reference sequence). V lost 5 bases, J lost 2 bases, and 6 bases stayed unmatched.

The genes are TRBV7-9 and TRBJ2-7; D unclear. This CDR3 contains 14 residues. Germline V lookup: CDR1 SEHNR, CDR2 FQNEAQ (reference sequence). The germline V and J ends were trimmed by 0 bases and 2 bases, with 8 bases remaining between them. CDR3 DNA sequence: TGTGCCAGCAGCTTAGCGGGCCGCCCCTACGAGCAGTACTTC. It yields the protein CASSLAGRPYEQYF.

DNA for the CDR3: TGTGCCAGTGAAAATACGGAGGCCCCTCGGGGGACCCAGTACTTC. Protein sequence: CASENTEAPRGTQYF. The chain employs TRBV19 and TRBJ2-5; D may be TRBD2 (5 bases). With 8 bases removed from V and 7 bases from J, the gap between germline ends came to 23 bases. CDR1 LNHDA and CDR2 SQIVND come from the germline V gene (reference sequence). This CDR3 region has 15 residues.

The CDR3 DNA follows: TGTGCCAGCAGCAAAAACAGTGTTCGGGGTTCGACCGAGCAGTACTTC. Protein product: CASSKNSVRGSTEQYF. V is TRBV9 and J is TRBJ2-7; a possible D gene is TRBD2 (5 bases). The CDR3 extends over 16 amino acids. Germline values: CDR1 SGDLS, CDR2 YYNGEE. V lost 4 bases and J 6 bases, leaving 23 bases between the germline ends.

The J gene is TRBJ1-1, the V gene TRBV28; no clear D. This CDR3 is 12 amino acids long. Germline assignment: CDR1 MDHEN and CDR2 SYDVKM. The ends were cut back, 4 bases at V and 3 bases at J, with 6 bases in the middle. CDR3 in DNA: TGTGCCAGCAGTTGGGGTGACACTGAAGCTTTCTTT. Protein product: CASSWGDTEAFF.

This clone was found a few times. V is TRBV19 and J is TRBJ1-2; D is possibly TRBD1 (6 bases). The CDR3 runs 12 residues. Per germline, CDR1 LNHDA and CDR2 SQIVND (reference sequence). V was cut by 9 bases and J by 2 bases, with 10 bases left in between. The CDR3 reads CARDSSNYGYTF. The CDR3 DNA reads as TGTGCCAGGGACAGTTCCAACTATGGCTACACCTTC.

This clone has just one count. The chain couples TRBV7-2 to TRBJ2-7; 8 bases agree with TRBD2. Germline V gene lookup returns CDR1 SGHTA and CDR2 FQGNSA. The length of the CDR3 is 15 residues. Trimming removed 1 base from V and 5 bases from J; junction bases left unmatched: 7. The CDR3 region has the DNA TGTGCCAGCAGCTTAGGCGCGACAGCGGGAGACGAGCAGTACTTC. The encoded protein is CASSLGATAGDEQYF. The entire variable domain, with the rest obtained from reference TRBV7-2 and TRBJ2-7, is as follows: GAGVSQSPSNKVTEKGKDVELRCDPISGHTALYWYRQSLGQGLEFLIYFQGNSAPDKSGLPSDRFSAERTGGSVSTLTIQRTQQEDSAVYLCASSLGATAGDEQYFGPGTRLTVT.

V and J are TRBV4-1 and TRBJ2-7; D may be TRBD1 (7 bases). This CDR3 is 14 amino acids long. The V end was cut by 3 bases, the J end by 6 bases, with 15 bases between. Looked up from germline, CDR1 is MGHRA and CDR2 is YSYEKL. This CDR3 reads CASSQTGTGGEQYF. CDR3 DNA: TGCGCCAGCAGCCAGACAGGGACTGGGGGCGAGCAGTACTTC.

The J gene is TRBJ2-3, the V gene TRBV28; 11 bases line up with TRBD2. Germline V CDR1 and CDR2: MDHEN, SYDVKM. Trimming at V came to 5 bases and at J to 1 base, leaving 2 bases not matched to a gene. The CDR3 length is 15 residues. DNA for the CDR3: TGTGCCAGCAGTGTACTAGCGGGGGGCACAGATACGCAGTATTTT. Translated: CASSVLAGGTDTQYF.

The CDR3 is CASSLDWGGNQPQHF. The CDR3 nucleotides are TGCGCCAGCAGCTTGGATTGGGGGGGCAATCAGCCCCAGCATTTT. The chain recombines TRBV5-1 with TRBJ1-5, with D possibly matching TRBD1 (5 bases). The germline V gene encodes CDR1 SGHRS and CDR2 YFSETQ. Trimming shortened V by 0 bases and J by 2 bases, and 9 bases separated the two germline ends. The CDR3 totals 15 residues.

This clone was picked up one time. CDR3 loop: CASSAGTADEKLFF. The CDR3 nucleotides are TGTGCCAGCAGCGCCGGGACAGCGGATGAAAAACTGTTTTTT. The chain uses TRBV2 and TRBJ1-4, with 7 positions matching TRBD1. The CDR3 is made up of 14 amino acids. The germline V gene encodes CDR1 SNHLY and CDR2 FYNNEI. V dropped 6 bases and J dropped 6; count of bases not matched to a gene: 7.

The V gene is TRBV27, the J gene TRBJ2-3, with D tentatively TRBD1 (7 bases). The V gene lost 7 bases and the J gene lost 1 base, with 9 bases spanning the gap. Germline CDR1 and CDR2: MNHEY and SMNVEV (reference sequence). The CDR3 covers 13 residues. The CDR3 sequence is CASTRGGTDTQYF. The CDR3 nucleotides read TGTGCCAGCACCAGGGGGGGCACAGATACGCAGTATTTT.

J is TRBJ1-1 and V is TRBV5-6; 9 positions match TRBD1. Germline trimming cut 4 bases from V and 11 bases from J; bases unmatched to any gene: 9. CDR1 is SGHDT and CDR2 is YYEEEE in the germline V gene. The CDR3 is 13 residues long. CDR3 protein: CASSVGQGVGAFF. In DNA form, the CDR3 reads TGTGCCAGCAGCGTGGGACAGGGTGTAGGGGCTTTCTTT.

CDR3 DNA: TGTGCCAGCACAGGGCTCAACTATGGCTACACCTTC. Its protein product is CASTGLNYGYTF. This chain joins TRBV28 and TRBJ1-2; perhaps TRBD1 as D (5 bases). There are 12 residues in the CDR3. Deletions cut 7 bases from V and 2 bases from J, with 8 bases between. The germline CDR1 and CDR2 sequences are MDHEN and SYDVKM.

The chain carries TRBV11-1 and TRBJ2-5; D gene uncertain. CDR3 length: 12 amino acids. Trimming took off 2 bases at V and 4 bases at J, with 5 bases between the two ends. Per germline, CDR1 SGHAT and CDR2 FQDESV (reference sequence). The CDR3 loop is CASSLLGETQYF. The CDR3 DNA follows: TGTGCCAGCAGCTTATTGGGAGAGACCCAGTACTTC.

The chain combines TRBV6-5 with TRBJ2-5; D may be TRBD1 or TRBD2 (7 bases each). V was cut by 4 bases and J by 5 bases, with 14 bases left in between. Germline CDR1 MNHEY, CDR2 SVGAGI. This CDR3 has 14 residues. The CDR3 region has the DNA TGTGCCAGCAGTTCGGGGGAGGGGGCTGAGACCCAGTACTTC. Translated: CASSSGEGAETQYF.

V usage is TRBV19 and J usage is TRBJ1-2; D is perhaps TRBD1 (6 bases). In germline, CDR1 is LNHDA, CDR2 SQIVND (reference sequence). Trimming cost V 10 bases and J 8 bases, with 20 bases left between them. The CDR3 is 13 residues long. The CDR3 reads CATKIRGMGGYTF. The CDR3 nucleotides are TGTGCCACCAAAATCAGGGGAATGGGCGGCTACACCTTC. Looking up the rest from reference TRBV19 and TRBJ1-2 gives the full variable domain: DGGITQSPKYLFRKEGQNVTLSCEQNLNHDAMYWYRQDPGQGLRLIYYSQIVNDFQKGDIAEGYSVSREKKESFPLTVTSAQKNPTAFYLCATKIRGMGGYTFGSGTRLTVV.

This clone has a single count. The genes are TRBV28 and TRBJ1-5; D perhaps matches TRBD1 (6 bases). V dropped 2 bases and J dropped 5 bases, with 16 bases sitting between them. Per germline, CDR1 MDHEN and CDR2 SYDVKM. CDR3 length: 16 residues. The CDR3 DNA is TGTGCCAGCAGTTTACTCTTATCCAGGGGAGATCAGCCCCAGCATTTT. Translating it yields CASSLLLSRGDQPQHF.

The rearrangement uses TRBV7-9 and TRBJ2-4, with 7 bases fitting TRBD1. The CDR3 spans 16 residues. Trimming cost V 5 bases and J 0 bases; bases outside gene matches: 7. Germline CDR1 and CDR2: SEHNR and FQNEAQ (reference sequence). DNA for the CDR3: TGTGCCAGCAGCCCAGGGACAGAACTAGCCAAAAACATTCAGTACTTC. Its protein is CASSPGTELAKNIQYF.

V usage is TRBV28 and J usage is TRBJ2-7, with D unresolved. V was clipped by 3 bases and J by 3 bases, with 12 bases between them. Looked up from germline, CDR1 is MDHEN and CDR2 is SYDVKM. The CDR3 extends over 14 amino acids. Here the CDR3 DNA reads TGTGCCAGCAGTTTCCGAGACACAAACTACGAGCAGTACTTC. This sequence encodes CASSFRDTNYEQYF.

The chain recombines TRBV28 with TRBJ2-1; the D gene is possibly TRBD2 (6 bases). Trimming left V 5 bases short and J 4 bases short, with 18 bases between. The CDR3 has 16 amino acids. Germline CDR1 and CDR2: MDHEN and SYDVKM. CDR3: CASSVRLVTRYNEQFF. Here the CDR3 DNA reads TGTGCCAGCAGTGTTCGACTAGTCACTCGATACAATGAGCAGTTCTTC.

As for this clone: This specimen includes other DNA sequences encoding the same CDR3. The chain combines TRBV27 with TRBJ2-7; TRBD1 agrees at 12 bases. The CDR3 runs 14 residues. V dropped 6 bases and J dropped 5; count of bases not matched to a gene: 5. CDR1 is MNHEY, CDR2 SMNVEV, per germline (reference sequence). The CDR3 region is CASSSGTGGNEQYF. The CDR3 coding sequence is TGTGCCAGCAGCTCCGGGACAGGGGGCAACGAGCAGTACTTC.

This clone was found once. The chain employs TRBV10-3 and TRBJ2-1; D is unclear. V dropped 7 bases and J dropped 8 bases, with 15 bases sitting between them. Germline CDR1 and CDR2: ENHRY and SYGVKD. The CDR3 loop spans 13 amino acids. The CDR3 is CAINQAGEDEQFF. CDR3 nucleotide sequence: TGTGCCATCAACCAGGCTGGCGAGGATGAGCAGTTCTTC.

The rearrangement uses TRBV2 and TRBJ1-4, with D tentatively TRBD1 (5 bases). V lost 6 bases to trimming and J lost 4 bases, with 15 bases between them. Germline V CDR1 and CDR2: SNHLY, FYNNEI. CDR3 size: 15 residues. The CDR3 spells CASRPQELLNEKLFF. The CDR3 DNA reads as TGTGCCAGCAGGCCACAGGAACTCCTTAATGAAAAACTGTTTTTT.